The 20 T cell receptor beta chains presented below share a single source sample, sequenced in a study of blood T cell repertoires in COVID-19. Sequencing was performed with immunoSEQ multiplex PCR; in TCRdb, only in-frame clones are kept and a portion is missing. This sample has 65,000 to 90,000 clones, with roughly 90% found just once. Sample: peripheral blood. The receptors originated from an older man with COVID-19, enrolled during active disease.

The rearrangement links TRBV25-1 to TRBJ1-1, with D possibly being TRBD1 (6 bases). CDR1 MGHDK and CDR2 SYGVNS come from the germline V gene. The CDR3 sequence is 14 residues long. Trimming left V 3 bases short and J 3 bases short, with 11 bases between. The CDR3 sequence is CASSDPRGYTEAFF. The CDR3 region has the DNA TGTGCCAGCAGTGACCCAAGGGGGTACACTGAAGCTTTCTTT. Full variable domain (missing parts from reference TRBV25-1 and TRBJ1-1): EADIYQTPRYLVIGTGKKITLECSQTMGHDKMYWYQQDPGMELHLIHYSYGVNSTEKGDLSSESTVSRIRTEHFPLTLESARPSHTSQYLCASSDPRGYTEAFFGQGTRLTVV.

This chain connects TRBV5-1 to TRBJ2-2; TRBD1 aligns across 11 bases. Trimming took 3 bases from V and 4 from J; bases not matched to a gene: 5. CDR3 length: 16 amino acids. Germline V gene sequence: CDR1 SGHRS, CDR2 YFSETQ. The CDR3 loop is CASSSRGTGGTGELFF. DNA for the CDR3: TGCGCCAGCAGCTCCCGCGGGACAGGGGGCACCGGGGAGCTGTTTTTT.

This chain connects TRBV7-9 to TRBJ1-1, with a tentative D call TRBD1 (5 bases). V was trimmed by 6 bases and J by 1 base, leaving 12 bases between them. CDR1 is SEHNR and CDR2 is FQNEAQ in the germline V gene (reference sequence). The CDR3 has 14 residues. The CDR3 loop is CASSNDRPNTEAFF. The CDR3 DNA sequence: TGTGCCAGCAGTAACGACAGACCGAACACTGAAGCTTTCTTT. Supplemented by reference TRBV7-9 and TRBJ1-1, the full variable domain reads DTGVSQNPRHKITKRGQNVTFRCDPISEHNRLYWYRQTLGQGPEFLTYFQNEAQLEKSRLLSDRFSAERPKGSFSTLEIQRTEQGDSAMYLCASSNDRPNTEAFFGQGTRLTVV.

This rearrangement joins TRBV10-3 to TRBJ1-2, with D uncertain. V lost 7 bases and J lost 4, with 16 bases in between. The CDR3 has 14 amino acids. Germline V gives CDR1 ENHRY, CDR2 SYGVKD. CDR3 nucleotide sequence: TGTGCCATCACGGCCGGGATATCATCCTATGGCTACACCTTC. Its translation is CAITAGISSYGYTF.

The rearrangement uses TRBV6-2 or TRBV6-3 and TRBJ1-2; 9 nucleotides agree with TRBD1. Germline values: CDR1 MNHEY, CDR2 SVGEGT. This CDR3 is built from 15 residues. V lost 5 bases and J lost 2; bases outside the gene matches: 6. The CDR3 nucleotides read TGTGCCAGCAGTAAGCCGGGACAGGGAAACTATGGCTACACCTTC. Its translation: CASSKPGQGNYGYTF.

A few counts support this clone. This sequence joins TRBV11-2 and TRBJ2-2; D is perhaps TRBD2 (5 bases). The CDR3 totals 15 residues. V lost 5 bases and J lost 1, with 11 bases in between. Germline values: CDR1 SGHAT, CDR2 FQNNGV. CDR3 coding DNA: TGTGCCAGCAGCGCAGCCGGGATGAACACCGGGGAGCTGTTTTTT. Its protein is CASSAAGMNTGELFF.

The chain carries TRBV3-1 (or the pseudogene TRBV3-2) and TRBJ2-4; unclear D gene. V lost 1 base and J 0 bases, leaving 7 bases between the germline ends. CDR1 LGHDT and CDR2 YNNKEL come from the germline V gene (reference sequence). The CDR3 sequence is 15 residues long. Written as DNA, the CDR3 is TGTGCCAGCAGCCAAGGCCCACTAGCCAAAAACATTCAGTACTTC. Its translation is CASSQGPLAKNIQYF.

The chain has TRBV7-9 and TRBJ2-1; 11 bases fit TRBD2. J gave up 7 bases and V 5 bases, and 10 bases lay outside the gene matches. Germline CDR1 is SEHNR and CDR2 is FQNEAQ (reference sequence). CDR3 length equals 16 residues. The CDR3 bases are TGTGCCAGCAGCCTTAGCACTAGCGGGGGATCAAATGAGCAGTTCTTC. Its protein is CASSLSTSGGSNEQFF.

The genes are TRBV28 and TRBJ1-2; 7 bases agree with TRBD1. The germline V gene encodes CDR1 MDHEN and CDR2 SYDVKM. The CDR3 covers 17 residues. Germline trimming cut 6 bases from V and 2 bases from J; bases unmatched to any gene: 15. The CDR3 region is CASRTSSGTERNYGYTF. CDR3 coding DNA: TGTGCCAGCAGGACTTCATCCGGGACAGAGAGAAACTATGGCTACACCTTC.

J is TRBJ1-2 and V is TRBV20-1; D possibly corresponds to TRBD1 (5 bases). V was cut by 3 bases and J by 8 bases, with 10 bases left in between. Germline-derived CDR1 and CDR2 are DFQATT and SNEGSKA (reference sequence). The CDR3 is made up of 11 amino acids. DNA of the CDR3: TGCAGTGCTAGGGAAGGGGCCGGCTACACCTTC. Translation gives CSAREGAGYTF.

J is TRBJ2-7 and V is TRBV6-5; 8 bases are a match to TRBD1. This CDR3 spans 15 amino acids. Per germline, CDR1 MNHEY and CDR2 SVGAGI. V shed 6 bases and J 2 bases; nucleotides not matched to a gene: 9. Written as DNA, the CDR3 is TGTGCCAGCAGCCCAGACAGGGGCTACACCTACGAGCAGTACTTC. Its translation: CASSPDRGYTYEQYF.

The genes are TRBV7-3 and TRBJ2-1; 7 bases agree with TRBD2. CDR1 SGHTA and CDR2 FQGTGA come from the germline V gene. The ends lost 5 bases at V and 1 base at J; junction bases unmatched: 8. This CDR3 has 16 residues. CDR3 region: CASSPRGGGSYNEQFF. The CDR3 DNA is TGTGCCAGCAGCCCTCGGGGCGGGGGTTCCTACAATGAGCAGTTCTTC.

The V and J genes are TRBV10-3 and TRBJ1-2, with a possible D match to TRBD1 (5 bases). This CDR3 contains 14 residues. CDR1 ENHRY and CDR2 SYGVKD come from the germline V gene. With 3 bases removed from V and 0 bases from J, the gap between germline ends came to 8 bases. The DNA of the CDR3 is TGTGCCATCAGTGAAGGGGCAGCTAACTATGGCTACACCTTC. Its translation: CAISEGAANYGYTF.

This rearrangement joins TRBV6-6 to TRBJ2-7; D unclear. V was cut by 6 bases and J by 2 bases, with 14 bases left in between. CDR3 length: 14 amino acids. CDR1 and CDR2 (germline): MNHNY, SVGAGI (reference sequence). CDR3 bases: TGTGCCAGCAGCCCCCCATGGCAAACCTACGAGCAGTACTTC. Translating it yields CASSPPWQTYEQYF.

This clone was seen only once. Here the CDR3 DNA reads TGTGCCAGCAGTTACCCGCCAGGGAATCAGCCCCAGCATTTT. It translates to CASSYPPGNQPQHF. The chain couples TRBV6-2 or TRBV6-3 to TRBJ1-5; D possibly corresponds to TRBD1 (5 bases). Germline V gene sequence: CDR1 MNHEY, CDR2 SVGEGT. V dropped 2 bases and J dropped 4 bases, with 9 bases sitting between them. The CDR3 totals 14 residues.

The V and J genes are TRBV27 and TRBJ1-1; TRBD1 matches at 8 bases. V trimming: 5 bases; J trimming: 1 base; junction bases outside the gene matches: 3. CDR1 MNHEY and CDR2 SMNVEV come from the germline V gene (reference sequence). The CDR3 consists of 14 residues. The CDR3 here is CASSEGQANTEAFF. The CDR3 coding sequence is TGTGCCAGCAGTGAGGGACAGGCGAACACTGAAGCTTTCTTT.

The chain joins TRBV27 to TRBJ2-7, with 7 positions matching TRBD1. The CDR3 is 13 amino acids. V gave up 2 bases and J gave up 4 bases; unmatched junction bases: 2. Germline V gives CDR1 MNHEY, CDR2 SMNVEV (reference sequence). The CDR3 nucleotides are TGTGCCAGCAGTTTAATGACAGGGTACGAGCAGTACTTC. As protein: CASSLMTGYEQYF.

This CDR3 is CASSLSDNTEAFF. Written as DNA, the CDR3 is TGCGCCAGCAGCTTGTCAGATAACACTGAAGCTTTCTTT. The rearrangement uses TRBV5-1 and TRBJ1-1; D is unresolved. Germline CDR1 and CDR2: SGHRS and YFSETQ. The CDR3 loop spans 13 amino acids. V was clipped by 1 base and J by 2 bases, with 6 bases between them.

This clone was seen once. The chain recombines TRBV4-2 with TRBJ2-6, with 9 bases identical to TRBD1. This CDR3 spans 17 amino acids. Germline lookup yields CDR1 LGHNA and CDR2 YNFKEQ. The V and J ends lost 4 bases and 2 bases, in that order; junction bases with no gene match: 6. The CDR3 here is CASSLGQGNPGANVLTF. For the CDR3, the DNA is TGTGCCAGCAGCCTTGGACAGGGGAACCCTGGGGCCAACGTCCTGACTTTC.

This rearrangement joins TRBV4-1 to TRBJ2-7; a possible D gene is TRBD1 (5 bases). The CDR3 runs 12 residues. V gave up 3 bases and J gave up 2 bases, with 5 bases separating them. Germline V lookup: CDR1 MGHRA, CDR2 YSYEKL. The CDR3 here is CASSQDTYEQYF. The CDR3 region has the DNA TGCGCCAGCAGCCAGGACACCTACGAGCAGTACTTC.